This T cell receptor (beta chain) was profiled in a study of shared clonotypes between healthy human individuals (dated by TCRdb to the early 2020s). About the study as a whole: The cohort included three men and two women between 18 and 49 years of age. Per donor, three plates each were used for CD4 naive and CD4 memory, two for CD8 naive, and one for CD8 memory. Leukapheresis yielded between about 0.9 and 8.9 billion PBMCs per donor. To estimate repertoire size and how much clonotype sharing occurs between individuals, the study deeply sequenced the blood TCR repertoires of a handful of healthy adults. Libraries were prepared and TCR repertoires were sequenced by different laboratories using diverse techniques, in order to increase sequencing depth and limit assay-specific biases.

Donors were healthy HIV-negative adults with no recently reported acute infections or vaccinations. Only Caucasian adults living in Nashville, Tennessee, USA were represented among the donors. Magnetic negative selection was used to enrich CD4+ T cells, after which naive cells were positively selected on CD45RA and the negative fraction became the memory subset. After blood collection by leukapheresis, PBMCs were isolated using Ficoll-Histopaque density gradient centrifugation and then cryopreserved in the vapor phase of liquid nitrogen. Purity and quantity of every magnetically sorted T cell population were checked by analytical flow cytometry. Each sorted fraction had its genomic DNA isolated and then quantified by UV absorbance on a Nanodrop 2000c. To note about this clone: The antigen it recognizes is unknown. The record has no base qualities; no much larger clone is one base away.

Here is what the overall study found, with its caveats: Sharing across several donors was observed for approximately 5% of naive CD4, less than 4% of naive CD8, 2% to 2.5% of memory CD4, and roughly 0.4% of memory CD8 clonotypes. Even with the large sequencing depth, rarefaction of the sorted-subset datasets indicated that sequencing was incomplete. Clonotypes shared by all four sorted-subset donors showed higher generation probabilities than non-shared clonotypes. Sampling was restricted to blood, and TCR repertoires in tissues likely differ from the TCR repertoires found in blood. The small number of donors limited the genetic and exposure-history diversity represented. Larger estimated clonotype richness was generally found for naive subsets than for memory subsets. Pairwise subsampling led to the expectation that sequencing depth would affect the degree of clonotype sharing among donors.

V lost 5 bases and J lost 7 bases, and the count of bases not matched to a germline gene is 11. Based on the germline V gene, the CDR1 and CDR2 sequences are SGHTA and FQGNSA. The CDR3 numbers 15 residues from cysteine through phenylalanine. Only CDR3 DNA remains: 45 bases, in frame from the first base. Using the deep immunoSEQ assay, TCR CDR3 regions were amplified from genomic DNA by multiplex PCR. Extracted genomic DNA from each cell subset was distributed evenly across all wells of several immunoSEQ 96-well plates, and each plate was treated as a replicate. For sorted subsets, around 200 ng genomic DNA, equal to 25,000 to 35,000 T cell genomes, was loaded into each replicate PCR. Purified libraries were quantified with a Qubit 3.0 fluorometer, sized on a Bioanalyzer 2100, and re-quantified with the KAPA Library Quantification kit. Every immunoSEQ 96-well plate was sequenced on a separate single-read 150-cycle Illumina NextSeq 550 flow cell. In the authors' own workflow: The immunoSEQ output contained only junctional sequences without quality scores, so filtering could not match that applied to full-length reads. Sequences were annotated with PyIR, a Python wrapper for IgBLAST v1.9, and V/J genes and CDR3 were assigned using IMGT germline references. Reads were filtered out if the reads had weak V/J assignments (E-value above 1e-6), no CDR3, stop codons, out-of-frame junctions, or ambiguous translated residues. V3J clonotypes were defined as sequences sharing the same inferred V gene, J gene, and CDR3 amino acid sequence. Percentage overlap between repertoires was calculated by dividing the number of shared unique clonotypes by the size of the smaller repertoire. RTK rarefaction, the Chao1 estimator, and Recon v2.1 estimates of unobserved clonotypes were used to assess repertoire richness. Generation probabilities were computed with OLGA for all TCRbeta clonotypes obtained by the gDNA method from several donors. TCRdb carries this immuneACCESS record with in-frame sequences only. Its versions omit some clonotypes, under half of them owing to an unresolved V gene in the studies checked, with the rest unexplained. V, J and clone size are those of that table, while D and trimming were read from the DNA. In all, the sample holds 650,000 to 750,000 clones, and around 72% of those were seen once. Less than 2% of the sample is held by the ten biggest clonotypes.

The V and J genes are TRBV7-2 and TRBJ2-7; TRBD2 agrees with 10 junctional bases. Specimen: memory CD4+ T cells sorted from blood. The cell subset or site label on this specimen signifies: CD45RA-negative fraction. The receptor comes from a woman aged 25 to 45 in good health. The DNA sequence follows: TGTGCCAGCAGCCCCCACAGCGGGAGGGCGAAGGAGCAGTACTTC. This gives the protein CASSPHSGRAKEQYF.